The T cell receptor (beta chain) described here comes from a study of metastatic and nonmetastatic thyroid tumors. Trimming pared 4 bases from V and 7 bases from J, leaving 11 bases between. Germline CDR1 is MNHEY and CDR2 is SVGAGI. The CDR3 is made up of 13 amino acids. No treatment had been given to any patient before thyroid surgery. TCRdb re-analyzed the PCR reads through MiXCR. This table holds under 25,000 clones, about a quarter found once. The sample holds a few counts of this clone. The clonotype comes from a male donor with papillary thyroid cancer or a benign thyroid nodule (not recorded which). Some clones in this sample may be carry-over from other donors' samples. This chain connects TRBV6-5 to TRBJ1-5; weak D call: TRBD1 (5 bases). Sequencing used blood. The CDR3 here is CASSSGVQQPQHF. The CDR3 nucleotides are TGTGCCAGCAGTTCGGGGGTTCAACAGCCCCAGCATTTT.